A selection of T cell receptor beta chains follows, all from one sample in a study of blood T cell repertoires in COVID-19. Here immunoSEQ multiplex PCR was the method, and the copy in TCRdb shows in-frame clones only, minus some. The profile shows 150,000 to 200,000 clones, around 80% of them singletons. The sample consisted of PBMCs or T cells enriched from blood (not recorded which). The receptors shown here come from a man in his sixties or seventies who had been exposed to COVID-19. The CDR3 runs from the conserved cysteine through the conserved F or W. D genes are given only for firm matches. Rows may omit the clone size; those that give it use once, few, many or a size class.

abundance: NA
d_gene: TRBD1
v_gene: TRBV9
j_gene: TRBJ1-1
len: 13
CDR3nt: TGTGCCAGCACAAGTTACACAGGGGCCGAAGCTTTCTTT
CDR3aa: CASTSYTGAEAFF

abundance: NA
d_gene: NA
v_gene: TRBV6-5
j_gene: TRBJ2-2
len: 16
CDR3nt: TGTGCCAGCAGTTACTTTACGACAGGGAGGACCGGGGAGCTGTTTTTT
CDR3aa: CASSYFTTGRTGELFF

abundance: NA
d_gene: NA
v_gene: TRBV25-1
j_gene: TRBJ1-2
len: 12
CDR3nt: TGTGCCAGCAGTCGGACAGTCTATGGCTACACCTTC
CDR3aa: CASSRTVYGYTF

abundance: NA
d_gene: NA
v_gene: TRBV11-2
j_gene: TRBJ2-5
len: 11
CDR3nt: TGTGCCAGCAGCCGAGAAGAGACCCAGTACTTC
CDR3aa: CASSREETQYF

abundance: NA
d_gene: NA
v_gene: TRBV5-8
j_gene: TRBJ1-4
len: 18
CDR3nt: TGTGCCAGCAGCTTGGCCGCGTCGGGGGTCCCCACTAATGAAAAACTGTTTTTT
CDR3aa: CASSLAASGVPTNEKLFF

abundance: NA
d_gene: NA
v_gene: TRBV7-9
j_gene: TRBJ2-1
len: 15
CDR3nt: TGTGCCAGCACCCCCCCAGCGAGATCCTACAATGAGCAGTTCTTC
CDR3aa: CASTPPARSYNEQFF

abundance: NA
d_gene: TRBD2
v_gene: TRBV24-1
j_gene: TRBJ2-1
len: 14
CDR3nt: TGTGCCATGAATCTCGGGAGGAAAGACAATGAGCAGTTCTTC
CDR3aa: CAMNLGRKDNEQFF

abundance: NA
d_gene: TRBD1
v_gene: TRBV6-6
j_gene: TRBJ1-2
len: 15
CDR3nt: TGTGCCAGCAGACGACAGGGCCTTGCTAACTATGGCTACACCTTC
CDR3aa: CASRRQGLANYGYTF

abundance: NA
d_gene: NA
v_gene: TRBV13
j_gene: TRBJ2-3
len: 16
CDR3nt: TGTGCCAGCAGCTTAGTAGGTGAACTAAACACAGATACGCAGTATTTT
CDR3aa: CASSLVGELNTDTQYF

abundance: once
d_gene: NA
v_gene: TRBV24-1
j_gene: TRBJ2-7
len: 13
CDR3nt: TGTGCCACCAGTGATTCAACAGGGTACGAGCAGTACTTC
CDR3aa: CATSDSTGYEQYF

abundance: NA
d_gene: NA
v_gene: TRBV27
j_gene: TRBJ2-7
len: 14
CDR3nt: TGTGCCAGCAGTTGGGACACGTCTAGACGCGAGCAGTACTTC
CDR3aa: CASSWDTSRREQYF

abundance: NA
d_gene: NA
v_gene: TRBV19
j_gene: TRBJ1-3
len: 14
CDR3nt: TGTGCCAGTACTAGAGGCACGGCAGAAGACACCATATATTTT
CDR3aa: CASTRGTAEDTIYF

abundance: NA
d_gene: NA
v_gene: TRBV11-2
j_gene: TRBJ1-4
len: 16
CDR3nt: TGTGCCAGCAGCTTAAACAGGGATATAACTAATGAAAAACTGTTTTTT
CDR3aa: CASSLNRDITNEKLFF

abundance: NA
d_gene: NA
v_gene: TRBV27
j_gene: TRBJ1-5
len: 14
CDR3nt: TGTGCCAGCAGAAGAGGGTATGGCAATCAGCCCCAGCATTTT
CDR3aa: CASRRGYGNQPQHF

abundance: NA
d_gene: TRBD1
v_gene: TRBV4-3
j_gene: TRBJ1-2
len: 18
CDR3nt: TGCGCCAGCAGCCAAGATAGCCACGGGACAGGGGGAGATGTTGGCTACACCTTC
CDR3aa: CASSQDSHGTGGDVGYTF

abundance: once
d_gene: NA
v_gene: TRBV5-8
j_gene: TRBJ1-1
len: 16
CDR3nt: TGTGCCAGCAGCCCCTTCTCTTCCGGGACACTCACTGAAGCTTTCTTT
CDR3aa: CASSPFSSGTLTEAFF

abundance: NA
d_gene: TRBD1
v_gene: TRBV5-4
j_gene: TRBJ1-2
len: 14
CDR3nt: TGTGCCAGCAGTTCCGCAGGGGGAAACTATGGCTACACCTTC
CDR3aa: CASSSAGGNYGYTF

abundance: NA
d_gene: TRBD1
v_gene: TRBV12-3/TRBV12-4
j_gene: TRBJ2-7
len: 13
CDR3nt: TGTGCCAGCAGTAGGGGGCGCGGCTACGAGCAGTACTTC
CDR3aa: CASSRGRGYEQYF

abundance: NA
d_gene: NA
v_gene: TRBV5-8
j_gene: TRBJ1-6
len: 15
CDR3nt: TGTGCCAGCAGCCTTAGGACAGTCGGCATTTCACCCCTCCACTTT
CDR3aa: CASSLRTVGISPLHF

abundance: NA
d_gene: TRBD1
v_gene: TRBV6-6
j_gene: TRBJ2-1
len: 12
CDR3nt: TGTGCCAGCAGTGACAGGGGCGGGGAGCAGTTCTTC
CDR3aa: CASSDRGGEQFF

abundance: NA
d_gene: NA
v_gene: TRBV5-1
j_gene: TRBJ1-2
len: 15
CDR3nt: TGCGCCAGCAGCTTGGCCGGGGGGAGGTCCCATGGCTACACCTTC
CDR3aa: CASSLAGGRSHGYTF

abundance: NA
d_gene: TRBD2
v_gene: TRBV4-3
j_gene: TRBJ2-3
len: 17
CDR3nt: TGCGCCAGCAGCCAATCGGGACTAGCGGTTAGCACAGATACGCAGTATTTT
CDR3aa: CASSQSGLAVSTDTQYF

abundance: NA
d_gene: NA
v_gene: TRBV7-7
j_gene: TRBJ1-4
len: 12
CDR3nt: TGTGCCAGCAGCTCGAGAGGCGGAAAACTGTTTTTT
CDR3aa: CASSSRGGKLFF

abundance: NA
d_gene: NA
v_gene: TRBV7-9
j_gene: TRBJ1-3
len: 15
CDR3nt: TGTGCCAGCATCCTTCTTTCGTTCCGTGCGAGCACCATATATTTT
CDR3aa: CASILLSFRASTIYF

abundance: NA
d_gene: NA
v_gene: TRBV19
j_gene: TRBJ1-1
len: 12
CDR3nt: TGTGCCAGTAGTCCGTCGCGGACAGAAGCTTTCTTT
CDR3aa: CASSPSRTEAFF

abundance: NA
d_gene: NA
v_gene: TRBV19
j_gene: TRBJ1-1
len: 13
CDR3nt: TGTGCCAGTAGGAGGCGGGTGAACACTGAAGCTTTCTTT
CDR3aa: CASRRRVNTEAFF

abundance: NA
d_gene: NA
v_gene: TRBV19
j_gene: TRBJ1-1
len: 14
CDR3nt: TGTGCCAGTAGTATGGAGGGGCAGTGGACTGAAGCTTTCTTT
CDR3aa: CASSMEGQWTEAFF

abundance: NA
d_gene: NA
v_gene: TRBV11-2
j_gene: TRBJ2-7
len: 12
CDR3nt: TGTGCCAGCAGCTTAGCGCAGTTCGAGCAGTACTTC
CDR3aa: CASSLAQFEQYF

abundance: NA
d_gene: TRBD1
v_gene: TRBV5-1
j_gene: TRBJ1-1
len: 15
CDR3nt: TGCGCCAGCAGCCCGACAGGGGGCCTGAACACTGAAGCTTTCTTT
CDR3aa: CASSPTGGLNTEAFF

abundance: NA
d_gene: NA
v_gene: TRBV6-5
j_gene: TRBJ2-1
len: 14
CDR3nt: TGTGCCAGCAGGCCTGCCCTAGCGATTGGTGAGCAGTTCTTC
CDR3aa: CASRPALAIGEQFF

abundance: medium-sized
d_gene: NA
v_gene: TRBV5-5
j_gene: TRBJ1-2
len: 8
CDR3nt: TGTGCCAGCGGGGCCCTTAACTTC
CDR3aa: CASGALNF

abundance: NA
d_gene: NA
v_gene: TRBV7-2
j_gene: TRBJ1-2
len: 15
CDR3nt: TGTGCCAGCAGACCCCCGGGACTAGCTAACTATGGCTACACCTTC
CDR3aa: CASRPPGLANYGYTF

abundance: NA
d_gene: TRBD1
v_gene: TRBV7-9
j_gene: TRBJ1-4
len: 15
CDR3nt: TGTGCCAGCAGCCCAGGACAGGGAGCTAATGAAAAACTGTTTTTT
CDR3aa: CASSPGQGANEKLFF

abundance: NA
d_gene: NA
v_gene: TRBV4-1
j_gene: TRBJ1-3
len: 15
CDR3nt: TGCGCCAGCAGCTATGCGCCCGAGGCTGGAAACACCATATATTTT
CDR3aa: CASSYAPEAGNTIYF

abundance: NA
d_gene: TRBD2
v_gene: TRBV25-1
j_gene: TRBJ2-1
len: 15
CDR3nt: TGTGCCAGCAGACAAGGGACTAGCTCCTACAATGAGCAGTTCTTC
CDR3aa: CASRQGTSSYNEQFF

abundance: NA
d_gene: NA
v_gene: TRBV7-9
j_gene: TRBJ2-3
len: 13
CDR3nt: TGTGCCAGCAGCTTAAATCAGGGGGATACGCAGTATTTT
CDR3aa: CASSLNQGDTQYF

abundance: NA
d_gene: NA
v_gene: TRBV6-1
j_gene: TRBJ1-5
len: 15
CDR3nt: TGTGCCAGCAGTGAAGCGAACAGTCGCAATCAGCCCCAGCATTTT
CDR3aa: CASSEANSRNQPQHF

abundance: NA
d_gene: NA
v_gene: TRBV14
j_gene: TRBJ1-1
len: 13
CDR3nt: TGTGCCAGCAGCTATACAGAGAACACTGAAGCTTTCTTT
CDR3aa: CASSYTENTEAFF

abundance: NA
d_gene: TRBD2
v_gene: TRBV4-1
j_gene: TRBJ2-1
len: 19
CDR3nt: TGCGCCAGCAGCCAAGCTGTAGCTAGCGGGGTGAGCTCCTACAATGAGCAGTTCTTC
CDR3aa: CASSQAVASGVSSYNEQFF

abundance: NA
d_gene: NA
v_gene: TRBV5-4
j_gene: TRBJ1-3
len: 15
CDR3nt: TGTGCCAGCAGCTTGGCGGGGTGGTCTGGAAACACCATATATTTT
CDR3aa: CASSLAGWSGNTIYF

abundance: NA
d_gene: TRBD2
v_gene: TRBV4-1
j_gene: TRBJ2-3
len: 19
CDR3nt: TGCGCCAGCAGCCAAGATAGGTCGGCGGGGGGGCCTTTGGCAGATACGCAGTATTTT
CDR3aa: CASSQDRSAGGPLADTQYF

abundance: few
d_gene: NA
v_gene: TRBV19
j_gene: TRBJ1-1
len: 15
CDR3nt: TGTGCCAGTAGTCCAACAGCAAGGGGGGGCCCTGAAGCTTTCTTT
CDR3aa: CASSPTARGGPEAFF

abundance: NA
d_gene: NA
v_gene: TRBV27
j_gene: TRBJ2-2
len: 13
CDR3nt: TGTGCCAGCAGTTTACAGGGCACCGGGGAGCTGTTTTTT
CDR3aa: CASSLQGTGELFF

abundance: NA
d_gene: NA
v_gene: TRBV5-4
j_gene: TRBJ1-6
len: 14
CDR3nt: TGTGCCAGCAGCTTGAACACCCAGGGGTCACCCCTCCACTTT
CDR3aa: CASSLNTQGSPLHF

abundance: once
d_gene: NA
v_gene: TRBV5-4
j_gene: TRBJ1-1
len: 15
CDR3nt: TGTGCCAGCAGCGGCCGGGACATAGGAAACACTGAAGCTTTCTTT
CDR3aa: CASSGRDIGNTEAFF

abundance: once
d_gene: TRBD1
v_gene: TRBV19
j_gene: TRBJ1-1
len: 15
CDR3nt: TGTGCCAGTAGTATAGGGGACAGGACGAACACTGAAGCTTTCTTT
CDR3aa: CASSIGDRTNTEAFF

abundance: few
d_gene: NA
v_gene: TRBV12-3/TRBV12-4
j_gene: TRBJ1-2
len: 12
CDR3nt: TGTGCCAGCAGTTTAGAGTCGGGTGGCTACACCTTC
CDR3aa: CASSLESGGYTF

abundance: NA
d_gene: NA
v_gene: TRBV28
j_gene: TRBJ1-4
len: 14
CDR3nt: TGTGCCAGCGGGAGACATCAGACGCGGGAAAAACTGTTTTTT
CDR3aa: CASGRHQTREKLFF

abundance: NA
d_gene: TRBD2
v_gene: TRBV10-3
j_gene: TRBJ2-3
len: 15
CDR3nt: TGTGCCGGGGGAGCGGGGGGACCTAGCACAGATACGCAGTATTTT
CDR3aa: CAGGAGGPSTDTQYF

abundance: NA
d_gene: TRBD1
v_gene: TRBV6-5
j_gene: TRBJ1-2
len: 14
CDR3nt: TGTGCCAGCAGTTCCCGGGACAGTTTCTATGGCTACACCTTC
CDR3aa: CASSSRDSFYGYTF

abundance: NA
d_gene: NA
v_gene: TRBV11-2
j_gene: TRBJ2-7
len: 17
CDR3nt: TGTGCCAGCAGCTTTAGTGTCTATTCGGGCAGGAGGCACGAGCAGTACTTC
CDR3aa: CASSFSVYSGRRHEQYF